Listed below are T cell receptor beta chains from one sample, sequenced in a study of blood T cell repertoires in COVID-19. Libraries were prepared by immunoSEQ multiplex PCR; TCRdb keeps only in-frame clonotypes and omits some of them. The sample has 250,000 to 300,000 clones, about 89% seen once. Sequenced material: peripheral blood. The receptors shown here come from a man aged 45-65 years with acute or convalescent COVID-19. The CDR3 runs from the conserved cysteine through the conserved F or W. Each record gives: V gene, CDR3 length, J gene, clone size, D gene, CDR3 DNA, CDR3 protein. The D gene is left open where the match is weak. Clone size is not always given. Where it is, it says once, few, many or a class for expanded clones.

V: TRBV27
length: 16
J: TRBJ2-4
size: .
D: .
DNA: TGTGCCAGCAAGGTGGTTGGGGCAGGGCTTGTGAACATTCAGTACTTC
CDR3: CASKVVGAGLVNIQYF

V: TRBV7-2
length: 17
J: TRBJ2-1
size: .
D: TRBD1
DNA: TGTGCCAGCAGCTTATTGGGACAGGGCCGCCTCTACAATGAGCAGTTCTTC
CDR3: CASSLLGQGRLYNEQFF

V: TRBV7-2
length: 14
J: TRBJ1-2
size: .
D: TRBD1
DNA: TGTGCCAGCAGCTCCCACAGGGGGAACTATGGCTACACCTTC
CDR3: CASSSHRGNYGYTF

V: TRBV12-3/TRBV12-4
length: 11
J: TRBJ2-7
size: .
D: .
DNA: TGTGCCAGCAGTTTAGTCGAGGAGCAGTACTTC
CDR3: CASSLVEEQYF

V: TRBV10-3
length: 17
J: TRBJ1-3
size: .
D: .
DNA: TGTGCCATCAGTGCCCAGATCGGACAAAACTCTGGAAACACCATATATTTT
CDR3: CAISAQIGQNSGNTIYF

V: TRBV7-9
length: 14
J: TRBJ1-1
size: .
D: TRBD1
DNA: TGTGCCAGCAGCTTACGACAGGGCGACACTGAAGCTTTCTTT
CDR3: CASSLRQGDTEAFF

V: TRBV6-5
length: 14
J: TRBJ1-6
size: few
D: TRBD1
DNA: TGTGCCAGCAGCCAGGACAGGGGGTATTCACCCCTCCACTTT
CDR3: CASSQDRGYSPLHF

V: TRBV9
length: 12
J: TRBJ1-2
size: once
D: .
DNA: TGTGCCAGCAGCGTTCAAGCCTATGGCTACACCTTC
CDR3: CASSVQAYGYTF

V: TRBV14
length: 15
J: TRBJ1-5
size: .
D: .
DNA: TGTGCCAGCAGCCAAGAGCAGGGGTACGGTCAGCCCCAGCATTTT
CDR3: CASSQEQGYGQPQHF

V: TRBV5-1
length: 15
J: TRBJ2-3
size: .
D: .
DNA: TGCGCCAGCAGCCCGGAGATGGACAGTTCAGATACGCAGTATTTT
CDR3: CASSPEMDSSDTQYF

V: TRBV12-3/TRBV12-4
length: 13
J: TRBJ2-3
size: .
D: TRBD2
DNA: TGTGCCAGCAGGGCTAGCGGGGCGGATACGCAGTATTTT
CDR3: CASRASGADTQYF

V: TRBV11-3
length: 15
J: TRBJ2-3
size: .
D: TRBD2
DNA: TGTGCCAGCAGCTTTAGCGGGGGACCCACAGATACGCAGTATTTT
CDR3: CASSFSGGPTDTQYF

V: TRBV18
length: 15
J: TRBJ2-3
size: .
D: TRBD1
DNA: TGTGCCAGCTCACCGGGACAGACGTCGGCAGATACGCAGTATTTT
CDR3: CASSPGQTSADTQYF

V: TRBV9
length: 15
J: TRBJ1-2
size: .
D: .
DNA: TGTGCCAGCAGCGTAGGAGACAAACTTCGTCATGGCTACACCTTC
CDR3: CASSVGDKLRHGYTF

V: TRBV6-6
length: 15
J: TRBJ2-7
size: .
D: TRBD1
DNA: TGTGCCAGCAGTACAGACGGGACAGGGTGGATCGAGCAGTACTTC
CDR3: CASSTDGTGWIEQYF

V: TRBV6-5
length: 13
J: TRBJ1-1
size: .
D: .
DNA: TGTGCCAGCAGATGGAGGGAAGGCACTGAAGCTTTCTTT
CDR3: CASRWREGTEAFF

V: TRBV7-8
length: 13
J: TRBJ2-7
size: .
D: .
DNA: TGTGCCAGCAGGCCCGGGTCCTCCTACGAGCAGTACTTC
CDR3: CASRPGSSYEQYF

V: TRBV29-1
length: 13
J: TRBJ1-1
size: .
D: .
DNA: TGCAGCGTCAATCCTACTAGGGACACTGAAGCTTTCTTT
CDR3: CSVNPTRDTEAFF